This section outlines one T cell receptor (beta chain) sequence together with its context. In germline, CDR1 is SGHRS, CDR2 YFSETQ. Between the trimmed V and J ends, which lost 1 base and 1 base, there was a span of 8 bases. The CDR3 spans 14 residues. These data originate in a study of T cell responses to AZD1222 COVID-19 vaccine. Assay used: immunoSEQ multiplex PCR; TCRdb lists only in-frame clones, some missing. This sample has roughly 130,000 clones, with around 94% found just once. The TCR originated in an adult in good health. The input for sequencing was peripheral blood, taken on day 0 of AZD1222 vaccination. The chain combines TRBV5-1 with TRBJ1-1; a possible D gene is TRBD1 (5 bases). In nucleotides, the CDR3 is TGCGCCAGCAGCTTGTCAGGGAGGAACACTGAAGCTTTCTTT. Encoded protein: CASSLSGRNTEAFF.